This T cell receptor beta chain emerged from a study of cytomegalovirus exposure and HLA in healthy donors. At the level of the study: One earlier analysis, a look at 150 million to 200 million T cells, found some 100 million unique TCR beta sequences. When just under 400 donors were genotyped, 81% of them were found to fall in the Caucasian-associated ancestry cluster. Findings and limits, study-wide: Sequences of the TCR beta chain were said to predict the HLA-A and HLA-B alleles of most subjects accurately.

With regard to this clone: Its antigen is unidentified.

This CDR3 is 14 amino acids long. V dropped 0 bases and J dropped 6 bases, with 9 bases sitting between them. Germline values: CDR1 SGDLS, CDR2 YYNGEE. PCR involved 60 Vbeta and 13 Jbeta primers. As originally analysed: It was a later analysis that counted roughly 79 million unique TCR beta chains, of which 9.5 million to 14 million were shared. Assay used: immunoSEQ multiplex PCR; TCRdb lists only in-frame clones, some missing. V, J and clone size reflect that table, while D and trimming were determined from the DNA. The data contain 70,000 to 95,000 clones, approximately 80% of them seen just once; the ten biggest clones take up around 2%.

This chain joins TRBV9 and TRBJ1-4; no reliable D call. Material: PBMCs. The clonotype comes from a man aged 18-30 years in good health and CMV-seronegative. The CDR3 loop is CASSVGVAYEKLFF. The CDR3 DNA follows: TGTGCCAGCAGCGTAGGAGTTGCCTATGAAAAACTGTTTTTT.